The 26 T cell receptor beta chains given below trace back to one sample, sequenced in a study of Ad26.COV2.S vaccination and SARS-CoV-2 variants. Treatment noted: around 19 received Ad26.COV2.S at low or high dose, single or two shots; about 5 received placebo; per-sample allocation not given. Following the first vaccine or placebo injection, samples were taken on day 63. Assay used: immunoSEQ multiplex PCR; TCRdb lists only in-frame clones, some missing. The sample shows 400,000 to 500,000 clones, 75% to 90% of them seen only once. The sample in question was peripheral blood, obtained in a trial of Ad26.COV2.S vaccine versus placebo. The receptors come from a person between 18 and 65 years old who received the Ad26.COV2.S COVID-19 vaccine or a placebo.

In this sample, this clone turned up a few times. The J gene is TRBJ2-3, the V gene TRBV5-6; D may be TRBD2 (6 bases). The germline V and J ends were trimmed by 4 bases and 3 bases, with 27 bases remaining between them. CDR1 is SGHDT, CDR2 YYEEEE, per germline. The CDR3 is 19 amino acids. The CDR3 nucleotides are TGTGCCAGCAGCCCAACCGTACAAGCGGGTCGCGAACAAACAGATACGCAGTATTTT. It specifies CASSPTVQAGREQTDTQYF.

This sequence joins TRBV7-6 and TRBJ1-5, with a weak D call TRBD1 (5 bases). Per germline, CDR1 SGHVS and CDR2 FNYEAQ. The V gene lost 2 bases and the J gene lost 0 bases, with 17 bases spanning the gap. The CDR3 length is 18 residues. CDR3 loop: CASSLLSAGVSSNQPQHF. Written as DNA, the CDR3 is TGTGCCAGCAGCTTATTGTCGGCGGGGGTTTCTAGCAATCAGCCCCAGCATTTT.

V and J are TRBV24-1 and TRBJ2-1, with a possible D match to TRBD2 (5 bases). V was shortened by 5 bases and J by 0 bases, with 13 bases between the two germline ends. This CDR3 has 16 residues. Germline-derived CDR1 and CDR2 are KGHDR and SFDVKD. The CDR3 DNA follows: TGTGCCACCAGTGCCCTAGACTACCCCTCCTACAATGAGCAGTTCTTC. It yields the protein CATSALDYPSYNEQFF.

The CDR3 spells CASSVGGNTDTQYF. The CDR3 DNA reads TGTGCCAGCAGCGTAGGGGGGAATACAGATACGCAGTATTTT. V is TRBV9 and J is TRBJ2-3; either TRBD1 or TRBD2 may supply D (5 bases each). V was clipped by 0 bases and J by 3 bases, with 8 bases between them. The CDR3 contains 14 residues. Germline V gene lookup returns CDR1 SGDLS and CDR2 YYNGEE.

The V gene is TRBV20-1, the J gene TRBJ2-2, with D unresolved. CDR1 and CDR2 (germline): DFQATT, SNEGSKA (reference sequence). The CDR3 totals 13 residues. V was cut by 3 bases and J by 2 bases, with 7 bases left in between. Here the CDR3 DNA reads TGCAGTGCTAGTGGGCCCAACACCGGGGAGCTGTTTTTT. Amino acids: CSASGPNTGELFF.

This chain links TRBV11-2 with TRBJ1-3, with D unresolved. V was clipped by 5 bases and J by 4 bases, with 9 bases between them. Germline V gives CDR1 SGHAT, CDR2 FQNNGV. This CDR3 contains 13 residues. The CDR3 region is CASSAQTGNTIYF. The CDR3 DNA is TGTGCCAGCAGCGCCCAGACGGGAAACACCATATATTTT.

This clone was seen once. V gene TRBV6-5 combines with J gene TRBJ1-2; 7 nucleotides align to TRBD1. CDR1 MNHEY and CDR2 SVGAGI come from the germline V gene. Trimming at V came to 8 bases and at J to 5 bases, leaving 2 bases not matched to a gene. The CDR3 consists of 11 residues. The CDR3 nucleotides read TGTGCCAGCGGGACAGCGTATGGCTACACCTTC. It translates to CASGTAYGYTF.

This clone has just one count. This rearrangement joins TRBV2 to TRBJ2-2; D unclear. The CDR3 totals 19 residues. V was pared by 0 bases and J by 2 bases, with 19 bases between. Germline lookup yields CDR1 SNHLY and CDR2 FYNNEI. CDR3 DNA sequence: TGTGCCAGCAGTGAAGCGCTTCGTGCACCCTCTATTAACACCGGGGAGCTGTTTTTT. Protein sequence: CASSEALRAPSINTGELFF.

V gene TRBV15 combines with J gene TRBJ1-2; a possible D gene is TRBD1 (5 bases). This CDR3 is built from 12 residues. Trimming took 5 bases from V and 1 from J, leaving 5 bases between them. Germline CDR1 LNHNV, CDR2 YYDKDF (reference sequence). Here the CDR3 reads CATSDSNYGYTF. DNA of the CDR3: TGTGCCACCAGCGACAGTAACTATGGCTACACCTTC.

This chain joins TRBV7-3 and TRBJ2-1, with D hard to call. CDR3 length equals 13 residues. V gave up 0 bases and J gave up 9 bases, with 9 bases separating them. From germline, CDR1 is SGHTA and CDR2 FQGTGA. CDR3 nucleotide sequence: TGTGCCAGCAGCTTAACGTTGGGTGCTGAGCAGTTCTTC. Translated, it gives CASSLTLGAEQFF.

This chain connects TRBV6-5 to TRBJ2-3; TRBD2 matches at 8 bases. The junction had 5 bases not matched to a gene; V was cut back by 6 bases and J by 0 bases. This CDR3 is 15 amino acids long. Germline-derived CDR1 and CDR2 are MNHEY and SVGAGI. CDR3 in amino acids: CASSITSGSTDTQYF. In DNA, the CDR3 is TGTGCCAGCAGCATTACTAGCGGTAGCACAGATACGCAGTATTTT.

V is TRBV4-2 and J is TRBJ2-3; possibly TRBD2 for D (5 bases). The germline gives CDR1 LGHNA, CDR2 YNFKEQ. V gave up 1 base and J gave up 2 bases, with 13 bases separating them. The CDR3 runs to 16 residues. This CDR3 reads CASSQGRVANTDTQYF. The CDR3, as DNA: TGTGCCAGCAGCCAAGGCCGGGTAGCGAACACAGATACGCAGTATTTT.

The V call is TRBV19, the J call TRBJ2-1; 14 positions agree with TRBD2. The ends lost 7 bases at V and 0 bases at J; junction bases unmatched: 14. In germline, CDR1 is LNHDA, CDR2 SQIVND (reference sequence). This CDR3 contains 20 residues. Here the CDR3 DNA reads TGTGCCAGTACCGCCCTCGTGGGACTAGCGGGAGCTCGCTCCTACAATGAGCAGTTCTTC. Translated, it gives CASTALVGLAGARSYNEQFF.

The chain couples TRBV28 to TRBJ2-1, with TRBD2 as a possible D gene (7 bases). This CDR3 has 14 amino acids. Trimming shortened V by 7 bases and J by 9 bases, and 19 bases separated the two germline ends. CDR1 and CDR2 from the germline V gene are MDHEN and SYDVKM. The CDR3 loop is CASNLRGALGEQFF. The CDR3 DNA follows: TGTGCCAGCAACCTCCGGGGGGCCCTCGGTGAGCAGTTCTTC.

The chain recombines TRBV4-3 with TRBJ1-1, with D perhaps matching TRBD1 (5 bases). Per germline, CDR1 LGHNA and CDR2 YSLEER. This CDR3 contains 17 residues. Deletions cut 0 bases from V and 0 bases from J, with 14 bases between. The CDR3, as DNA: TGCGCCAGCAGCCAAGAGAGGGTGGGGGGGATGAACACTGAAGCTTTCTTT. Residues: CASSQERVGGMNTEAFF.

The chain employs TRBV28 and TRBJ1-5; possibly TRBD1 for D (6 bases). The V and J ends lost 8 bases and 11 bases respectively, with 16 bases between them. Per germline, CDR1 MDHEN and CDR2 SYDVKM. The CDR3 totals 12 residues. CDR3 in DNA: TGTGCCAGCCGGATAGGGGGGGTGGCCCAGCATTTT. It encodes CASRIGGVAQHF.

The chain recombines TRBV7-6 with TRBJ2-2, with 9 bases matching TRBD1. CDR3 size: 17 residues. V lost 0 bases to trimming and J lost 5 bases; unmatched junction nucleotides: 7. Germline V lookup: CDR1 SGHVS, CDR2 FNYEAQ. CDR3 nucleotides: TGTGCCAGCAGCTTAGCAGGCGGGACAGGGTTTACCGGGGAGCTGTTTTTT. It yields the protein CASSLAGGTGFTGELFF.

This clone was detected only once. V gene TRBV27 combines with J gene TRBJ1-3; no reliable D call. There are 13 residues in the CDR3. V was shortened by 5 bases and J by 0 bases, with 5 bases between the two germline ends. Per the germline V gene, CDR1 is MNHEY and CDR2 is SMNVEV (reference sequence). The CDR3 nucleotides read TGTGCCAGCAGTCTATACTCTGGAAACACCATATATTTT. This translates into CASSLYSGNTIYF.

This sequence joins TRBV4-1 and TRBJ2-5, with TRBD1 identical over 7 bases. J gave up 5 bases and V 1 base, and 13 bases lay outside the gene matches. CDR3 size: 17 residues. The germline gives CDR1 MGHRA, CDR2 YSYEKL. CDR3 residues: CASSQVPLTGLMETQYF. Written as DNA, the CDR3 is TGCGCCAGCAGCCAAGTGCCGTTGACAGGGTTGATGGAGACCCAGTACTTC.

CDR3 region: CASSHRTGATGELFF. The CDR3, as DNA: TGTGCCAGCAGCCACAGGACCGGGGCGACCGGGGAGCTGTTTTTT. The chain links TRBV3-1 (or the pseudogene TRBV3-2) to TRBJ2-2, with D perhaps being TRBD1 or TRBD2 (5 bases each). The CDR3 is 15 amino acids. CDR1 and CDR2 (germline): LGHDT, YNNKEL (reference sequence). The V end was cut by 3 bases, the J end by 5 bases, with 13 bases between.

This clone occurred once. The chain couples TRBV7-7 to TRBJ1-3, with 8 bases aligning to TRBD1. CDR1 and CDR2 (germline): SSHAT, FNYEAQ (reference sequence). The CDR3 is made up of 21 amino acids. V was pared by 1 base and J by 0 bases, with 17 bases of the junction left unmatched. The CDR3 is CASSLVGQETPFFNSGNTIYF. For the CDR3, the DNA is TGTGCCAGCAGCTTAGTGGGACAGGAGACACCCTTCTTCAACTCTGGAAACACCATATATTTT.

The chain links TRBV5-4 to TRBJ2-7; 7 bases match TRBD1. Germline V CDR1 and CDR2: SGHNT, YYREEE (reference sequence). CDR3 length: 16 amino acids. The V and J ends lost 4 bases and 3 bases, in that order; junction bases with no gene match: 13. CDR3 nucleotide sequence: TGTGCCAGCAGCCGACTTGGCAGGGGGAAGGTCTACGAGCAGTACTTC. This codes for CASSRLGRGKVYEQYF.

The chain joins TRBV15 to TRBJ2-7; TRBD1 matches at 8 bases. This CDR3 region has 17 residues. Germline assignment: CDR1 LNHNV and CDR2 YYDKDF (reference sequence). V was pared by 1 base and J by 2 bases, with 10 bases of the junction left unmatched. The CDR3 reads CATSRVPPRTGPYEQYF. In nucleotides, the CDR3 is TGTGCCACCAGCAGAGTACCCCCTAGGACAGGGCCCTACGAGCAGTACTTC.

The CDR3 nucleotides read TGCAGCGTTGGGACTAGCGGAGAGACCCAGTACTTC. Protein: CSVGTSGETQYF. The chain has TRBV29-1 and TRBJ2-5, with TRBD2 matching over 10 bases. J lost 4 bases, V lost 4 bases, and 0 bases had no gene match. The CDR3 contains 12 residues. The germline CDR1 and CDR2 sequences are SQVTM and ANQGSEA.

The rearrangement links TRBV9 to TRBJ2-1, with 10 bases fitting TRBD2. The ends lost 0 bases at V and 8 bases at J; junction bases unmatched: 5. The germline V gene has CDR1 SGDLS and CDR2 YYNGEE. CDR3 size: 15 residues. Here the CDR3 reads CASSVGPSGSYEQFF. In DNA, the CDR3 is TGTGCCAGCAGCGTAGGCCCTAGCGGGAGCTATGAGCAGTTCTTC.

This chain joins TRBV7-3 and TRBJ1-1, with no clear D. The CDR3 extends over 16 amino acids. V was clipped by 3 bases and J by 1 base, with 15 bases between them. From germline, CDR1 is SGHTA and CDR2 FQGTGA. CDR3 in amino acids: CASSLGEEGTNTEAFF. CDR3 in DNA: TGTGCCAGCAGCTTGGGCGAAGAGGGTACGAACACTGAAGCTTTCTTT.